This TCR beta chain was identified during a study of blood T cell repertoires in COVID-19. Study-level background: The United States, Italy and Spain supplied acute and convalescent COVID-19 samples.

The authors' processing: It was from reference gene primer amplification that nucleated cell counts were estimated. Clones were sequenced by immunoSEQ multiplex PCR, and TCRdb holds only the in-frame ones, with some missing. V, J and clone size are taken as reported in that table, and D and trimming were inferred from the DNA itself. The sample records roughly 200,000 clones, around 83% being singletons. The CDR3 consists of 14 residues. V dropped 2 bases and J dropped 5 bases, with 12 bases sitting between them. Germline CDR1 WNHNN, CDR2 SYGVQD (reference sequence). This TCR was recovered from a middle-aged man with active or convalescent COVID-19. This chain joins TRBV10-1 and TRBJ1-1; possible D gene TRBD1, 6 bases. The sequencing sample was made of peripheral blood. The CDR3 DNA sequence: TGCGCCAGCAGTGAGCGGGGGGCAGCGACTGAAGCTTTCTTT. This sequence encodes CASSERGAATEAFF.